This TCR beta chain was found in a study of molecular identifiers for immune sequencing clone quantification. Study in general: Naive CD8 RNA (approximately 20,000 or 100,000 cells) was divided into five aliquots, with four sequenced.

In regard to this clonotype: Its matching antigen is unknown. The junction shows a germline mismatch at one end, possibly a read error.

Findings and caveats of the study: Barcode collisions between identical TCR molecules could shrink estimates of highly expanded clone sizes. It was shown that clones above 20 RNA copies held over 99% of effector molecules, but under 1% in naive cells.

In the sort, naive CD8 T cells were defined as CD8+CD4-CCR7+CD45RA+. The CDR3 spans 17 residues. Germline CDR1 and CDR2: MDHEN and SYDVKM. TCRdb re-called the PCR reads through MiXCR, storing one row per CDR3 protein. The sample consists of hundreds of thousands of distinct CDR3 sequences, roughly 27% of them appearing once. This rearrangement joins TRBV28 to TRBJ2-5, with TRBD1 identical over 7 bases. This TCR derives from a human donor in good health. Some libraries in this study had Jurkat cell RNA spiked in. Sequenced input: naive CD8+ T cells from blood, with Jurkat cell RNA spiked in. Documented subset: FACS-sorted CD8+CD4-CCR7+CD45RA+ naive T cells. CDR3 sequence (DNA): TGTGCCAGCAGCAAAAAAACCGGGACAGTACACCAAGAGGCCCAGTACTTC. Translated, it gives CASSKKTGTVHQEAQYF.